Described below is a single T cell receptor beta chain sequence and its context. The data were produced by immunoSEQ multiplex PCR, yet TCRdb's version contains in-frame clones alone and is incomplete. The table shows 250,000 to 300,000 clones, with about 90% occurring only once. This CDR3 is 16 amino acids long. Trimming at V came to 3 bases and at J to 4 bases, leaving 9 bases not matched to a gene. The germline CDR1 and CDR2 sequences are SGDLS and YYNGEE. This specimen belongs to a study of cytomegalovirus exposure and HLA in healthy donors. The chain employs TRBV9 and TRBJ2-2; TRBD2 agrees at 7 bases. The receptor was derived from a woman younger than 35 in good health and CMV-seronegative. The sequenced sample consisted of PBMCs. The CDR3 loop reads CASSAGGGAFTGELFF. Written as DNA, the CDR3 is TGTGCCAGCAGCGCCGGGGGAGGGGCGTTCACCGGGGAGCTGTTTTTT.